This T cell receptor beta chain was captured in a study of molecular identifiers for immune sequencing clone quantification. General study results and limits: Researchers reportedly could pick up spiked Jurkat TCR RNA from one cell mixed into roughly 1 million naive cells.

Previously reported methods and listed TCR primers produced the bulk TCR libraries. In TCRdb, the PCR reads were re-called with MiXCR into one record per CDR3 protein. Here the sample spans more than 550,000 distinct CDR3 sequences, less than 30% being singletons. Concerning this clonotype: Its antigen is currently unknown. The junction and the germline gene differ at one end; a read error may be behind it.

Germline CDR1 reads SGHTA; CDR2 reads FQGNSA. This CDR3 region has 17 residues. The receptor's source is a human donor in good health. Some libraries in this study had Jurkat cell RNA spiked in. The chain carries TRBV7-2 and TRBJ2-3, with D maybe TRBD2 (6 bases). Sequenced material: naive CD8+ T cells from blood, with Jurkat cell RNA spiked in. Stated subset: FACS-sorted CD8+CD4-CCR7+CD45RA+ naive T cells. CDR3 sequence: CSSSIDGAGSLTDTQYF. The CDR3 DNA sequence: TGTTCCAGCAGCATAGATGGCGCGGGGTCCCTCACAGATACGCAGTATTTT.